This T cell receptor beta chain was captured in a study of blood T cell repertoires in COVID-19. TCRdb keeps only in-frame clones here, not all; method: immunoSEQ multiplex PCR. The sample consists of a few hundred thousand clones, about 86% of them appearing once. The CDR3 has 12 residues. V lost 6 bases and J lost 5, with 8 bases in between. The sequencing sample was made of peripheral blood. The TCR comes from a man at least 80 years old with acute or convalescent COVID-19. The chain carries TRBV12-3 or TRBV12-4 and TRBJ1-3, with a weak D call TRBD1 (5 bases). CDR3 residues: CASRQGRNTIYF. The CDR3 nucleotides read TGTGCCAGCAGGCAGGGAAGAAACACCATATATTTT.